Listed here are 8 T cell receptor beta chains from one sample, sequenced in a study of blood T cell repertoires in COVID-19. TCRdb's table, derived via immunoSEQ multiplex PCR, lists solely in-frame clones and lacks some. In the table there are 250,000 to 350,000 clones, roughly nine tenths of which are singletons. Sequenced input: peripheral blood. The receptor source for this set is a woman in her forties or fifties who had recovered from COVID-19.

In nucleotides, the CDR3 is TGTGCCAGCGCAACCGGACGGGGGGAGACCCAGTACTTC. Amino acid sequence: CASATGRGETQYF. V and J are TRBV7-2 and TRBJ2-5, with D tentatively TRBD2 (6 bases). This CDR3 has 13 amino acids. CDR1 and CDR2 (germline): SGHTA, FQGNSA. V lost 8 bases to trimming and J lost 5 bases, with 15 bases between them.

The chain uses TRBV7-3 and TRBJ2-7; a weak D match, TRBD2 (5 bases). In germline, CDR1 is SGHTA, CDR2 FQGTGA. V dropped 5 bases and J dropped 6 bases, with 14 bases sitting between them. The CDR3 consists of 13 residues. CDR3 DNA: TGTGCCAGCAGCAAAACATCTAGCCGCGAGCAGTACTTC. This gives the protein CASSKTSSREQYF.

The rearrangement links TRBV11-1 to TRBJ2-1; D is unclear. This CDR3 region has 12 residues. V shed 0 bases and J shed 13 bases, with 10 bases lying between them. CDR1 is SGHAT, CDR2 FQDESV, per germline (reference sequence). The CDR3 loop reads CASSLARSYQFF. The CDR3 DNA sequence: TGTGCCAGCAGCTTAGCGCGTTCGTACCAGTTCTTC.

This chain connects TRBV11-3 to TRBJ1-1; D ambiguous. Germline V gives CDR1 SGHNT, CDR2 YENEEA. The CDR3 covers 13 residues. V gave up 5 bases and J gave up 0 bases, with 7 bases separating them. This chain's CDR3 is CASSVHLNTEAFF. Written as DNA, the CDR3 is TGTGCCAGCAGCGTACATTTGAACACTGAAGCTTTCTTT.

This clone was detected only a few times. J is TRBJ1-4 and V is TRBV19; 7 nucleotides agree with TRBD1. Per the germline V gene, CDR1 is LNHDA and CDR2 is SQIVND (reference sequence). This CDR3 is 16 amino acids long. V shed 5 bases and J 6 bases; nucleotides not matched to a gene: 12. The chain's CDR3 is CASSVYAGTVDEKLFF. The CDR3 DNA follows: TGTGCCAGTAGTGTATACGCAGGGACAGTAGATGAAAAACTGTTTTTT.

The J gene is TRBJ1-4, the V gene TRBV9, with D perhaps matching TRBD1 (5 bases). V dropped 3 bases and J dropped 7 bases, with 16 bases sitting between them. Germline CDR1 SGDLS, CDR2 YYNGEE. This CDR3 is built from 15 residues. The CDR3 here is CASSEREGVIEKLFF. The CDR3 nucleotides read TGTGCCAGCAGCGAAAGAGAAGGGGTCATTGAAAAACTGTTTTTT.

The chain combines TRBV2 with TRBJ2-7; D unresolved. V was cut by 1 base and J by 2 bases, with 3 bases left in between. This CDR3 region has 12 residues. Germline lookup yields CDR1 SNHLY and CDR2 FYNNEI. The CDR3 DNA reads TGTGCCAGCAGTGAAGACACCTACGAGCAGTACTTC. Its protein product is CASSEDTYEQYF.

The table lists this clone with a count of one. In DNA, the CDR3 is TGTGCCACCAGCAGGGGAACAGGGGCGGCGGGAAACACCATATATTTT. As protein: CATSRGTGAAGNTIYF. The V and J genes are TRBV15 and TRBJ1-3; 7 nucleotides line up with TRBD1. The CDR3 runs 16 residues. Trimming cost V 3 bases and J 4 bases; bases outside gene matches: 9. Per germline, CDR1 LNHNV and CDR2 YYDKDF (reference sequence).